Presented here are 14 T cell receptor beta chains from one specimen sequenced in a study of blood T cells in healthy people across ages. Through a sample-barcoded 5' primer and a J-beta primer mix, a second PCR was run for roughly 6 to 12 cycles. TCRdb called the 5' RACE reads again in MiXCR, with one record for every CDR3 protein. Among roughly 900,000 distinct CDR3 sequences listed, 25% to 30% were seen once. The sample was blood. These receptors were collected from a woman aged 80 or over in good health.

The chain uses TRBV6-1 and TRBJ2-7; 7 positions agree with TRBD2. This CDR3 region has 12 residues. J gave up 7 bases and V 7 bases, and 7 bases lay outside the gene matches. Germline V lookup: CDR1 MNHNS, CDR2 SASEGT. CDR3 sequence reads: CASKSGAREQYF. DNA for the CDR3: TGTGCCAGCAAGAGCGGGGCGAGGGAGCAGTACTTC.

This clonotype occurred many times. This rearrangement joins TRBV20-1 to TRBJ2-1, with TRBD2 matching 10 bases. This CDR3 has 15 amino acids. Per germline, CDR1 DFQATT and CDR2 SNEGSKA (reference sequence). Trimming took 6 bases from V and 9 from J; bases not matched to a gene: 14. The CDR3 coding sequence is TGCAGTGCGGGCCTAGCGGGGGCTACCACCGGTGAGCAGTTCTTC. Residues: CSAGLAGATTGEQFF.

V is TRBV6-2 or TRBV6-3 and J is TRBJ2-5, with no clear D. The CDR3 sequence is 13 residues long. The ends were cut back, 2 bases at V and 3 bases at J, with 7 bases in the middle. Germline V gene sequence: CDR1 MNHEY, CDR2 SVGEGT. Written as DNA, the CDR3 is TGTGCCAGCAGTTACGTTCCGGAAGAGACCCAGTACTTC. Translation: CASSYVPEETQYF.

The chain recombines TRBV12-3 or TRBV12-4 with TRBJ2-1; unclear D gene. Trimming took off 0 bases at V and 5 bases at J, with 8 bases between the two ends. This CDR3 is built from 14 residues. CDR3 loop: CASSLAGLNNEQFF. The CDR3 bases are TGTGCCAGCAGTTTAGCGGGCCTGAACAATGAGCAGTTCTTC.

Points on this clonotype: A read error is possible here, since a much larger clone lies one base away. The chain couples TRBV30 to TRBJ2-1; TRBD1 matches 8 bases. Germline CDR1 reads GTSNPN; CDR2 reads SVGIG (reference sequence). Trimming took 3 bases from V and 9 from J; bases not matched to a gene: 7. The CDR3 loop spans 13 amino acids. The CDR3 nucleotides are TGTGCCTGGAGGGGTCAGGGGGCAGGTGAGCAGTTCTTC. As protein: CAWRGQGAGEQFF. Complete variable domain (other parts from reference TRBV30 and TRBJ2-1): SQTIHQWPATLVQPVGSPLSLECTVEGTSNPNLYWYRQAAGRGLQLLFYSVGIGQISSEVPQNLSASRPQDRQFILSSKKLLLSDSGFYLCAWRGQGAGEQFFGPGTRLTVL.

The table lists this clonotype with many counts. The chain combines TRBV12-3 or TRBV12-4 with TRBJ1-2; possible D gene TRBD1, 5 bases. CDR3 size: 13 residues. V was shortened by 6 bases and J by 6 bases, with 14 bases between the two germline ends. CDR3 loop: CASRWDGTNGYTF. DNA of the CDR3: TGTGCCAGCAGGTGGGACGGAACTAATGGCTACACCTTC.

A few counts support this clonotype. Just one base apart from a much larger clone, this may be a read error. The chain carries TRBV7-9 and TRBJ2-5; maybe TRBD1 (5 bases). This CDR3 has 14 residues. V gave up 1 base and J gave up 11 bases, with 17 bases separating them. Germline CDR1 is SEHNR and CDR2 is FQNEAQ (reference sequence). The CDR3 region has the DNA TGTGCCAGCAGCTTAGTTCCCAGGGCCAATGAGCAGTACTTC. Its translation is CASSLVPRANEQYF.

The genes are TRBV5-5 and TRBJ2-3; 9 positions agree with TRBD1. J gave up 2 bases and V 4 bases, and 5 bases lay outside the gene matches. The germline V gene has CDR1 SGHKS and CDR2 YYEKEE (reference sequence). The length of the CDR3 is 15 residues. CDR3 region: CASSTGTGNTDTQYF. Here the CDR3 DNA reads TGTGCCAGCAGCACCGGGACAGGGAACACAGATACGCAGTATTTT. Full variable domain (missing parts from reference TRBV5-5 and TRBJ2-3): DAGVTQSPTHLIKTRGQQVTLRCSPISGHKSVSWYQQVLGQGPQFIFQYYEKEERGRGNFPDRFSARQFPNYSSELNVNALLLGDSALYLCASSTGTGNTDTQYFGPGTRLTVL.

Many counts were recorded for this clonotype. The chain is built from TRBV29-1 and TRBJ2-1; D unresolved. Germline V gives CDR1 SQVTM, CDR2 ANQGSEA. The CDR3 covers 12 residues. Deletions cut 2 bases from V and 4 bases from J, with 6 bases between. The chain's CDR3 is CSVEPSYNEQFF. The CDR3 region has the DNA TGCAGCGTTGAACCCAGTTACAATGAGCAGTTCTTC.

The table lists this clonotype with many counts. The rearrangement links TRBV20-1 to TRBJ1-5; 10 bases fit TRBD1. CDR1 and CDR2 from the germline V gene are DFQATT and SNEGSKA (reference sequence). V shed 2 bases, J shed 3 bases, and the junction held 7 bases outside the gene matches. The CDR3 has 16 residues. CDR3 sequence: CSARKPGQGTNQPQHF. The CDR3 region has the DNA TGCAGTGCTAGAAAGCCGGGACAGGGGACCAATCAGCCCCAGCATTTT.

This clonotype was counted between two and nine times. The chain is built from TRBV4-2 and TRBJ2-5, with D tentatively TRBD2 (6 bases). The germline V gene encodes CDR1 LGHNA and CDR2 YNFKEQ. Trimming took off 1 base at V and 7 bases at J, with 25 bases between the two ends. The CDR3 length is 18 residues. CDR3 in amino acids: CASSQVRDSTPNYGTQYF. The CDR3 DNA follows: TGTGCCAGCAGCCAAGTCCGGGACTCAACCCCGAATTACGGGACCCAGTACTTC.

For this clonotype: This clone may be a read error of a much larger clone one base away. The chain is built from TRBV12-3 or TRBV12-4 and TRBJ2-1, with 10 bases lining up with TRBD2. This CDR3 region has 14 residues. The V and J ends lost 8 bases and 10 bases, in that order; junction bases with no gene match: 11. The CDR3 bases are TGTGCCAGCGCCCTTGGACTAGCGGAGGGGGAGCAGTTCTTC. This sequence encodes CASALGLAEGEQFF.

The chain's CDR3 is CASISGGVGEKLFF. The CDR3 DNA reads as TGTGCCAGCATCTCCGGGGGAGTTGGAGAAAAACTGTTTTTT. The V call is TRBV5-6, the J call TRBJ1-4; maybe TRBD1 (5 bases). CDR3 length: 14 amino acids. Germline loops: CDR1 SGHDT, CDR2 YYEEEE. Trimming removed 6 bases at V and 8 bases at J, with 17 bases between.

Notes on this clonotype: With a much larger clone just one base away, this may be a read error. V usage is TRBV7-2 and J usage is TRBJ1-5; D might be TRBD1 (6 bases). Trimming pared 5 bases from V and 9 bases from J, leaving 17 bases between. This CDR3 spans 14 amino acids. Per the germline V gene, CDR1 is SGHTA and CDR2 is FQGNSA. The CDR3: CASSPGQSPGPQHF. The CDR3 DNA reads TGTGCCAGCAGCCCAGGACAGTCACCAGGGCCCCAGCATTTT. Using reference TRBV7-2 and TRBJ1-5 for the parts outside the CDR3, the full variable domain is GAGVSQSPSNKVTEKGKDVELRCDPISGHTALYWYRQSLGQGLEFLIYFQGNSAPDKSGLPSDRFSAERTGGSVSTLTIQRTQQEDSAVYLCASSPGQSPGPQHFGDGTRLSIL.